This TCR beta chain was observed in a study of cytomegalovirus exposure and HLA in healthy donors. Study-level points and caveats: A reported reduction in N-insertions relative to the approximately 690-donor mean was seen in an Asian-associated ancestry cluster in a later analysis. About 90% or about 30% of the time was how often most TCR beta V segments were productive, according to an earlier analysis. Investigators reported around 150 TCR beta chains as tied to cytomegalovirus.

Germline CDR1 SGDLS, CDR2 YYNGEE. The CDR3 length is 16 residues. The J segment lost 0 bases and the V segment lost 3 bases, leaving 4 bases of the junction unmatched. In regard to this clone: Its antigen is not identified.

PCR amplification relied on 60 Vbeta primers (plus 13 Jbeta primers). The data were produced by immunoSEQ multiplex PCR, yet TCRdb's version contains in-frame clones alone and is incomplete. The sample consists of tens of thousands of clones, approximately 90% of them appearing once. This clonotype was sampled from a woman aged 25 to 39 in good health and CMV-seropositive. Material for sequencing was PBMCs. The chain employs TRBV9 and TRBJ2-3; 10 nucleotides align to TRBD1. CDR3 residues: CASSAGTGDSTDTQYF. DNA of the CDR3: TGTGCCAGCAGCGCGGGGACAGGGGATAGCACAGATACGCAGTATTTT.